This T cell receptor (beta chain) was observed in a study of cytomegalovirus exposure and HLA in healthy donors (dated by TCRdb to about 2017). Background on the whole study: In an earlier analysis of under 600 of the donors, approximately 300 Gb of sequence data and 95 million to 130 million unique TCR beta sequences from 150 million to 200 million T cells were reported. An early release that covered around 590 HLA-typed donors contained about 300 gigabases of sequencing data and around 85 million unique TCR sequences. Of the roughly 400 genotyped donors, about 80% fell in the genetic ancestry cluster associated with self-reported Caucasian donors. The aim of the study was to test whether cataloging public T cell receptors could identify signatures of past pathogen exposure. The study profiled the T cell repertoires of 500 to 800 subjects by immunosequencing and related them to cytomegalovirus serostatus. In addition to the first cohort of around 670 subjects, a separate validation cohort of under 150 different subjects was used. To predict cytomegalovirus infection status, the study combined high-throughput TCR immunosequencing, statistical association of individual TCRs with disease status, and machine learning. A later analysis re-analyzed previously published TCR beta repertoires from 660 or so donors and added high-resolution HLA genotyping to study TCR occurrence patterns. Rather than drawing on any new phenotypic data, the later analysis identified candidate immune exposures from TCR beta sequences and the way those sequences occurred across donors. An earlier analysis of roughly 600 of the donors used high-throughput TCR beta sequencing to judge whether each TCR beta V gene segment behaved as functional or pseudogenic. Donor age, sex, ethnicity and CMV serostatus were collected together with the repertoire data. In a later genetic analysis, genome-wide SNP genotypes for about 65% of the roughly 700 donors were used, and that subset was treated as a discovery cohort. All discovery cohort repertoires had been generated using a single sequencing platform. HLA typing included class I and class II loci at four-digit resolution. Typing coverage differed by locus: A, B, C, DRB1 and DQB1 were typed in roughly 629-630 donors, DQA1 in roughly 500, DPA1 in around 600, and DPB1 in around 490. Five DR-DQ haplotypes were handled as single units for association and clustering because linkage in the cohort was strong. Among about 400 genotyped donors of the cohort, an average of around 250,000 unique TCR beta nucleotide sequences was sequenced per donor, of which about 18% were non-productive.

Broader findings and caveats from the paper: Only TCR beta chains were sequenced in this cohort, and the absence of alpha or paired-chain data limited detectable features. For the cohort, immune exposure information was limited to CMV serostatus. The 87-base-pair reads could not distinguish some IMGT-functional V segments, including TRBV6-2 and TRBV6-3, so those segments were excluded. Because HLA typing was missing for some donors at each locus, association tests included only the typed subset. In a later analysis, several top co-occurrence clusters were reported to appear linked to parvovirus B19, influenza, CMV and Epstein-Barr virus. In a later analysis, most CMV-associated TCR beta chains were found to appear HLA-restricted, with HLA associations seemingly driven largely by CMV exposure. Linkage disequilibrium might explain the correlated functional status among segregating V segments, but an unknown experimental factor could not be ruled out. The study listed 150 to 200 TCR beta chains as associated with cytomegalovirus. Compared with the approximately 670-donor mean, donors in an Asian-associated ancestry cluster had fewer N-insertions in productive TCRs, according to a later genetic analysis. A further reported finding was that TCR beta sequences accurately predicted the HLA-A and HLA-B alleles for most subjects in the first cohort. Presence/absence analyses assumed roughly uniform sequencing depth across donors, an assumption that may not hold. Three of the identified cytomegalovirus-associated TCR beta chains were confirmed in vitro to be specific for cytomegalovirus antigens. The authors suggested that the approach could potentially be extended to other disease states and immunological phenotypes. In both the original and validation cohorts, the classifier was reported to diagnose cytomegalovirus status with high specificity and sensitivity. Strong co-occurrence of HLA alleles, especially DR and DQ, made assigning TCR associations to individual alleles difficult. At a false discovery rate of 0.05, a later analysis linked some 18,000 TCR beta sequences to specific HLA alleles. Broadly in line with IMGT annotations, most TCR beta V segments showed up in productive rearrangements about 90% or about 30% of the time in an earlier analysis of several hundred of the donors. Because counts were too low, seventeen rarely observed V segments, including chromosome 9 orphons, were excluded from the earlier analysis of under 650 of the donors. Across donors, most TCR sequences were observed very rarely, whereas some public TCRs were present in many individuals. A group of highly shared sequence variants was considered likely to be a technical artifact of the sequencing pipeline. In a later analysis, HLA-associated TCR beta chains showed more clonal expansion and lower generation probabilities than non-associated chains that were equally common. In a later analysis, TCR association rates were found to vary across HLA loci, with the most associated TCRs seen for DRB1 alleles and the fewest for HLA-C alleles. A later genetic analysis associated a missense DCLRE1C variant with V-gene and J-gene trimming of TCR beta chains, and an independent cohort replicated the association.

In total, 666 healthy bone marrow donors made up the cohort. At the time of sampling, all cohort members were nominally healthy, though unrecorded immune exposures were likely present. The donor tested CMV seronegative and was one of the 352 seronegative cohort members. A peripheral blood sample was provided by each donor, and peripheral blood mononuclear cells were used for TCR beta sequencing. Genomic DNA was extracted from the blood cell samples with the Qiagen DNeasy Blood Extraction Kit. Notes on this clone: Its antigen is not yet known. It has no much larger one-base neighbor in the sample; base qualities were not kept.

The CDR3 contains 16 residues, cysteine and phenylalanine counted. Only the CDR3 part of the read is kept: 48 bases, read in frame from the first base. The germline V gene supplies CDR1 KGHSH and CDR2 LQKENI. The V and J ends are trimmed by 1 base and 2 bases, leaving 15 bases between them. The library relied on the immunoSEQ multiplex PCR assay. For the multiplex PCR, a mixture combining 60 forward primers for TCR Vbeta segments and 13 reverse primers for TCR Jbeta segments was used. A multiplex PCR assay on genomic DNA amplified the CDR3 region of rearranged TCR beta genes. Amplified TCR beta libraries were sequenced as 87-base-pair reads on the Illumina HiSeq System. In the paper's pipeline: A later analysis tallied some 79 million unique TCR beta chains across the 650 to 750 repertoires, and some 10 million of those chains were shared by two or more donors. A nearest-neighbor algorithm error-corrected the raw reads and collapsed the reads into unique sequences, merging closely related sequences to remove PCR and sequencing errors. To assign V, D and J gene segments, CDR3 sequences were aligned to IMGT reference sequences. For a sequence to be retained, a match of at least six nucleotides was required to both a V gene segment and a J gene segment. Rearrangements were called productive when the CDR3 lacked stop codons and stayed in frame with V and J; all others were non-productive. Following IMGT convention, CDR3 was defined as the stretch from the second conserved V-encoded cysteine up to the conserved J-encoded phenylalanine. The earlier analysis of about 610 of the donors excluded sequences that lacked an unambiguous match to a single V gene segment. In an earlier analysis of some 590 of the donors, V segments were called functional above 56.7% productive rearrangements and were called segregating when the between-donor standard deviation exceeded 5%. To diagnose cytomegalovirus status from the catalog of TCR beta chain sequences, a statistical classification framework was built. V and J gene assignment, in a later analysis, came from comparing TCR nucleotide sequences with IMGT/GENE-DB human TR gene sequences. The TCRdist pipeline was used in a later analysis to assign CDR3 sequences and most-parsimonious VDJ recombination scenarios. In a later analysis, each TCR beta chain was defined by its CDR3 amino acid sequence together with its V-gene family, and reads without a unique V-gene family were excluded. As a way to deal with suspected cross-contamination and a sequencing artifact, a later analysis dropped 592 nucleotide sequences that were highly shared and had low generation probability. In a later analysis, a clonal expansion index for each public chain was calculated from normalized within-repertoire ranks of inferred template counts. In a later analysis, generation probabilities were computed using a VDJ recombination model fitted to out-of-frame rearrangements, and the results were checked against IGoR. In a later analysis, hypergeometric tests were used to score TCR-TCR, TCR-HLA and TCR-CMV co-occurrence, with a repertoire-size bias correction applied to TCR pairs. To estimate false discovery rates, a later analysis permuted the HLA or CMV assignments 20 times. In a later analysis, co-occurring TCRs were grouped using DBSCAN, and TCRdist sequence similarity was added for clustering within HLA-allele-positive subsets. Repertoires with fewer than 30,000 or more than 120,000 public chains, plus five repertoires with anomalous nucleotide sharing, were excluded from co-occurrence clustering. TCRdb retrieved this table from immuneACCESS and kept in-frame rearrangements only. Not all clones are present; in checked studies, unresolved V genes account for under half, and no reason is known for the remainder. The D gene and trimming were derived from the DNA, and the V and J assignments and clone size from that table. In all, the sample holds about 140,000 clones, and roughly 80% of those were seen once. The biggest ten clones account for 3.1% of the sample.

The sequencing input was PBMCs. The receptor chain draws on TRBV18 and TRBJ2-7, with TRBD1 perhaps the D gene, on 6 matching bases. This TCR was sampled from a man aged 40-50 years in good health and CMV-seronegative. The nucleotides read TGTGCCAGCTCACCACGGGAATTCGGGACACCCTACGAGCAGTACTTC. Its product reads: CASSPREFGTPYEQYF.